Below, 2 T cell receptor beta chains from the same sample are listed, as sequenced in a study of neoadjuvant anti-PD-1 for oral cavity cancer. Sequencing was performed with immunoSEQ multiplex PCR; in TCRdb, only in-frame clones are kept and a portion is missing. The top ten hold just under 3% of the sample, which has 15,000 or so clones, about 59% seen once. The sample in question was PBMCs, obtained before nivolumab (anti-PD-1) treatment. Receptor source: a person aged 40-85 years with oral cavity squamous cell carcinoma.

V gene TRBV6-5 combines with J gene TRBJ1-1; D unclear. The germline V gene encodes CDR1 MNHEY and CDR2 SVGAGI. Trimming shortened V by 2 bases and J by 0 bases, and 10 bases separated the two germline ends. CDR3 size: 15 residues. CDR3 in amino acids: CASSYGGTLNTEAFF. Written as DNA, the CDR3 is TGTGCCAGCAGTTACGGCGGAACCTTGAACACTGAAGCTTTCTTT.

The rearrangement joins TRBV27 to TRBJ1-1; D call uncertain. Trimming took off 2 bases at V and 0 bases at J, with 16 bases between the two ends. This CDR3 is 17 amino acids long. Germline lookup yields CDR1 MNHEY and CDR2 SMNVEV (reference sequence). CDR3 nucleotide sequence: TGTGCCAGCAGTTTAAAGCGTGGTCAGCTGATGAACACTGAAGCTTTCTTT. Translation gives CASSLKRGQLMNTEAFF.